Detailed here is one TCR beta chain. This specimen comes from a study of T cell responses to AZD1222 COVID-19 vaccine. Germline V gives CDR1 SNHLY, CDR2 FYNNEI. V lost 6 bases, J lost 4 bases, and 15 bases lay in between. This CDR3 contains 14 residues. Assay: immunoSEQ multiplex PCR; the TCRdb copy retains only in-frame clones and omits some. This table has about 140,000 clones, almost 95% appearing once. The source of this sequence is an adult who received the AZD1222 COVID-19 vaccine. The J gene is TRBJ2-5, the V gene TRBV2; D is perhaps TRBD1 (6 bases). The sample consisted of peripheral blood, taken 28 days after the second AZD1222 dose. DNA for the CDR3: TGTGCCAGCAGAGATACAGGGTACAGAGAGACCCAGTACTTC. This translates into CASRDTGYRETQYF. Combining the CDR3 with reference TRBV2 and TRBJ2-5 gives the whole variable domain EPEVTQTPSHQVTQMGQEVILRCVPISNHLYFYWYRQILGQKVEFLVSFYNNEISEKSEIFDDQFSVERPDGSNFTLKIRSTKLEDSAMYFCASRDTGYRETQYFGPGTRLLVL.